Below, one T cell receptor (beta chain) is given with its context. This entry belongs to a study of blood T cell repertoires in COVID-19. Study background: Both acute and convalescent COVID-19 samples were obtained from the United States, Italy and Spain. In each case, the material was cDNA or gDNA derived from T cells, B-cell-depleted T cells, or PBMCs.

Per the authors' pipeline: For nucleated cells, counts were estimated from reference gene primer amplification. Assay: immunoSEQ multiplex PCR; the TCRdb copy retains only in-frame clones and omits some. That table gives V, J and clone size, and the DNA gave D and trimming. Seen here are 190,000 or so clones, 70% to 85% observed once, and the top ten hold 7.5% to 10%. Germline-derived CDR1 and CDR2 are SGDLS and YYNGEE. The CDR3 runs 16 residues. Trimming took 3 bases from V and 4 from J; bases not matched to a gene: 3. V is TRBV9 and J is TRBJ2-2; 13 bases are shared with TRBD2. The sequenced sample was peripheral blood. The receptor comes from a woman of 80 years or more with acute or convalescent COVID-19. CDR3 sequence reads: CASSGTSGGLTGELFF. As DNA, the CDR3 is TGTGCCAGCAGCGGGACTAGCGGGGGACTCACCGGGGAGCTGTTTTTT.